A few counts support the clone carrying this T cell receptor beta chain. The antigen is undetermined. This CDR3 has 16 residues. V lost 7 bases, J lost 3 bases, and 19 bases lay in between. The V gene's germline CDR1 is SGHAT and CDR2 FQNNGV. A single heparinised blood sample, averaging about 120 mL, was obtained per donor. cDNA synthesis used the whole RNA isolate, giving expressed TCRB sequences. Libraries were prepared by immunoSEQ multiplex PCR; TCRdb keeps only in-frame clonotypes and omits some of them. The table records around 340,000 clones, less than 10% of them present only once. This sample is drawn from a study of beta chain features in type 1 diabetes. Overall study findings and caveats: PCR might favor shorter templates, but any such skew would affect patients and controls equally. A closer apparent resemblance between naive, central memory and Treg TCRB repertoires was seen in patients than in healthy donors.

Source material: central memory CD4+ T cells from blood. The clonotype was recovered from a woman aged 18 to 35 in good health. The chain employs TRBV11-2 and TRBJ2-1; D may correspond to TRBD1 or TRBD2 (5 bases each). CDR3 DNA: TGTGCCAGCAATAGGGTTAAGGGACCGGGCTACAATGAGCAGTTCTTC. Translating gives CASNRVKGPGYNEQFF.